Each of the 21 T cell receptor beta chains below was sequenced from the same sample in a study of response to subunit inactivated influenza vaccine. MiXCR, applied by TCRdb to the RT-PCR reads, yields one record per CDR3 protein. The sample lists fewer than 650,000 distinct CDR3 sequences, approximately 12% occurring once. Here the sequenced sample was PBMCs from blood, taken roughly 45 days after vaccination. Receptors originate from a man in his forties or fifties who received an inactivated influenza vaccine.

This clonotype was seen only a few times. The chain employs TRBV20-1 and TRBJ1-1; TRBD1 matches 7 bases. CDR1 is DFQATT and CDR2 is SNEGSKA in the germline V gene (reference sequence). The CDR3 spans 13 residues. The chain's CDR3 is CRGDSEVVTEAFF. The CDR3 DNA follows: TGCAGGGGGGACAGCGAAGTGGTCACTGAAGCTTTCTTT.

The sample holds a few counts of this clonotype. V is TRBV7-2 and J is TRBJ2-2; perhaps TRBD2 as D (5 bases). V was shortened by 5 bases and J by 5 bases, with 15 bases between the two germline ends. This CDR3 comprises 15 residues. Germline V gene sequence: CDR1 SGHTA, CDR2 FQGNSA. The CDR3 region has the DNA TGTGCCAGCAGCCCTAGCACAGCGCGGACCGGGGAGCTGTTTTTT. As protein: CASSPSTARTGELFF.

Ten or more counts support this clonotype. J is TRBJ2-7 and V is TRBV5-1, with a possible D match to TRBD1 (6 bases). V was shortened by 7 bases and J by 3 bases, with 17 bases between the two germline ends. This CDR3 is built from 14 residues. Germline V CDR1 and CDR2: SGHRS, YFSETQ. This CDR3 is CASQVTGPGYEQYF. The CDR3 nucleotides are TGCGCCAGCCAAGTCACAGGGCCGGGCTACGAGCAGTACTTC.

In its sample, this clonotype was seen many times. The CDR3 spells CSVELAPGLTRVGSYEQYF. CDR3 nucleotide sequence: TGCAGCGTTGAACTGGCTCCGGGACTTACAAGGGTAGGCTCCTACGAGCAGTACTTC. V gene TRBV29-1 combines with J gene TRBJ2-7; maybe TRBD2 (6 bases). Germline V gene data show CDR1 as SQVTM and CDR2 as ANQGSEA. This CDR3 region has 19 residues. The V end was cut by 2 bases, the J end by 0 bases, with 26 bases between.

The rearrangement joins TRBV18 to TRBJ2-5, with D perhaps being TRBD1 or TRBD2 (5 bases each). The CDR3 is 13 amino acids. Between the trimmed V and J ends, which lost 0 bases and 3 bases, there was a span of 5 bases. Germline CDR1 and CDR2: KGHSH and LQKENI. CDR3 DNA sequence: TGTGCCAGCTCACCACCGGGGGAAGAGACCCAGTACTTC. Its translation is CASSPPGEETQYF. The full variable domain, in which reference TRBV18 and TRBJ2-5 provide the parts outside the CDR3, is NAGVMQNPRHLVRRRGQEARLRCSPMKGHSHVYWYRQLPEEGLKFMVYLQKENIIDESGMPKERFSAEFPKEGPSILRIQQVVRGDSAAYFCASSPPGEETQYFGPGTRLLVL.

The chain combines TRBV12-3 or TRBV12-4 with TRBJ2-3; D uncertain. Trimming stripped 1 base from V and 1 base from J, with 9 bases between. This CDR3 contains 15 residues. CDR3 nucleotides: TGTGCCAGCAGTTTAGTCCAAGCTCGCACAGATACGCAGTATTTT. Translating gives CASSLVQARTDTQYF.

This clonotype was seen a few times. This chain uses TRBV4-3 with TRBJ2-3; 12 bases agree with TRBD2. This CDR3 region has 17 residues. Germline V gene sequence: CDR1 LGHNA, CDR2 YSLEER. The V segment lost 2 bases and the J segment 4 bases; nucleotides outside the gene matches: 7. Here the CDR3 DNA reads TGCGCCAGCAGCCAATCTAGCGGGAGGGACCCCCCAGATACGCAGTATTTT. It translates to CASSQSSGRDPPDTQYF.

The chain uses TRBV14 and TRBJ2-7, with 8 bases that match TRBD2. J was trimmed by 4 bases and V by 4 bases; bases with no gene match: 9. CDR3 length equals 15 residues. Germline lookup yields CDR1 SGHDN and CDR2 FVKESK. The CDR3 here is CASSPPGGAGYEQYF. In DNA, the CDR3 is TGTGCCAGCAGCCCCCCGGGAGGGGCGGGTTACGAGCAGTACTTC.

Many counts were recorded for this clonotype. The rearrangement uses TRBV7-2 and TRBJ2-7; 7 bases are a match to TRBD2. CDR3 length: 15 residues. With 1 base clipped from V and 2 bases from J, the junction kept 5 bases outside the gene matches. Germline CDR1 reads SGHTA; CDR2 reads FQGNSA. CDR3: CASSLGRGTTYEQYF. CDR3 sequence (DNA): TGTGCCAGCAGCTTAGGGCGGGGGACTACCTACGAGCAGTACTTC.

This clonotype has ten or more counts. This chain uses TRBV5-1 with TRBJ1-1; 7 positions match TRBD1. The CDR3 has 14 amino acids. J gave up 2 bases and V 5 bases, and 6 bases lay outside the gene matches. CDR1 is SGHRS, CDR2 YFSETQ, per germline. DNA for the CDR3: TGCGCCAGCAGGAATCGGACAGGAAACACTGAAGCTTTCTTT. It encodes CASRNRTGNTEAFF.

This clonotype was counted between two and nine times. The chain joins TRBV6-2 or TRBV6-3 to TRBJ2-1; TRBD2 matches 9 bases. Germline V lookup: CDR1 MNHEY, CDR2 SVGEGT. J gave up 9 bases and V 0 bases, and 6 bases lay outside the gene matches. CDR3 size: 15 residues. CDR3 DNA: TGTGCCAGCAGTTACTCTGCGGGAGGGCGGGGTGAGCAGTTCTTC. As protein: CASSYSAGGRGEQFF.

The chain employs TRBV20-1 and TRBJ2-2, with a possible D match to TRBD2 (6 bases). This CDR3 has 16 amino acids. The germline gives CDR1 DFQATT, CDR2 SNEGSKA (reference sequence). V was cut by 4 bases and J by 4 bases, with 19 bases left in between. The CDR3 bases are TGCAGTGCTAAGGTTGGGCTAGCGAGTGTCACCGGGGAGCTGTTTTTT. Residues: CSAKVGLASVTGELFF.

This clonotype was counted only a few times. The V and J genes are TRBV4-2 and TRBJ2-7, with D possibly TRBD1 on 6 matching bases. Trimming left V 2 bases short and J 3 bases short, with 20 bases between. The CDR3 runs to 17 residues. The germline CDR1 and CDR2 sequences are LGHNA and YNFKEQ. The CDR3 DNA sequence: TGTGCCAGCAGCCAAACCCATGAGAGGGGGAACCGCTACGAGCAGTACTTC. It codes for CASSQTHERGNRYEQYF.

This chain links TRBV3-1 with TRBJ2-5, with 9 bases that match TRBD2. The CDR3 runs 15 residues. CDR1 LGHDT and CDR2 YNNKEL come from the germline V gene (reference sequence). V was clipped by 4 bases and J by 3 bases; unmatched bases: 6. The CDR3: CASSRFSGGKETQYF. CDR3 nucleotide sequence: TGTGCCAGCAGCCGGTTTAGCGGGGGAAAAGAGACCCAGTACTTC.

The chain recombines TRBV6-2 or TRBV6-3 with TRBJ2-1, with TRBD2 matching over 8 bases. The V gene's germline CDR1 is MNHEY and CDR2 SVGEGT. V was clipped by 7 bases and J by 9 bases; unmatched bases: 8. CDR3 length: 13 amino acids. In nucleotides, the CDR3 is TGTGCCAGCAAGTACGGGGGGGCCGGTGAGCAGTTCTTC. Protein sequence: CASKYGGAGEQFF.

This rearrangement joins TRBV9 to TRBJ2-7, with TRBD1 as a possible D gene (5 bases). CDR3 length equals 15 residues. Per the germline V gene, CDR1 is SGDLS and CDR2 is YYNGEE. Trimming removed 2 bases at V and 2 bases at J, with 14 bases between. DNA for the CDR3: TGTGCCAGCAGCGTTGGCGAGACAGCCACCTACGAGCAGTACTTC. It encodes CASSVGETATYEQYF. Full variable domain (rest looked up from reference TRBV9 and TRBJ2-7): DSGVTQTPKHLITATGQRVTLRCSPRSGDLSVYWYQQSLDQGLQFLIQYYNGEERAKGNILERFSAQQFPDLHSELNLSSLELGDSALYFCASSVGETATYEQYFGPGTRLTVT.

In its sample, this clonotype was seen a few times. The rearrangement links TRBV14 to TRBJ2-1; possibly TRBD1 for D (5 bases). Germline CDR1 and CDR2: SGHDN and FVKESK. The CDR3 has 17 residues. Between the trimmed V and J ends, which lost 4 bases and 5 bases, there was a span of 21 bases. CDR3 DNA: TGTGCCAGCAGCCTCCTGGGAAGGGGTTTAGGTAACAATGAGCAGTTCTTC. It encodes CASSLLGRGLGNNEQFF.

Only a few counts were recorded for this clonotype. The chain recombines TRBV12-3 or TRBV12-4 with TRBJ1-2; tentatively, D is TRBD1 (5 bases). The CDR3 covers 16 residues. Trimming took 2 bases from V and 6 from J, leaving 19 bases between them. CDR3 in amino acids: CASSLQAQGGRDGYTF. CDR3 nucleotide sequence: TGTGCCAGCAGTTTACAGGCGCAGGGTGGGCGTGATGGCTACACCTTC.

The chain employs TRBV10-3 and TRBJ1-4; D may be TRBD1 (6 bases). The germline V gene has CDR1 ENHRY and CDR2 SYGVKD. Trimming removed 2 bases from V and 8 bases from J, with 18 bases in between. This CDR3 has 16 residues. CDR3 nucleotide sequence: TGTGCCATCAGTGAGCTGGATGCGGGGGCCGGGGAAAAACTGTTTTTT. Its translation is CAISELDAGAGEKLFF.

This clonotype was counted at least ten times. The chain carries TRBV20-1 and TRBJ2-7, with D perhaps TRBD1 or TRBD2 (6 bases each). This CDR3 has 12 amino acids. Germline lookup yields CDR1 DFQATT and CDR2 SNEGSKA (reference sequence). In DNA, the CDR3 is TGCAGACCGCCGGGGGCTACCTACGAGCAGTACTTC. It yields the protein CRPPGATYEQYF.

This clonotype was picked up many times. V is TRBV6-1 and J is TRBJ2-1; 11 bases line up with TRBD2. The CDR3 contains 16 residues. V lost 7 bases and J lost 6; bases outside the gene matches: 11. CDR1 is MNHNS and CDR2 is SASEGT in the germline V gene. The CDR3 DNA sequence: TGTGCCAGCACCGAAAATAGCGGGAGGGCCAGCAATGAGCAGTTCTTC. This gives the protein CASTENSGRASNEQFF.